This T cell receptor (beta chain) was sequenced in a study of early T cells in non-severe SARS-CoV-2 infection. For the study at large: Chains stayed unpaired after sequencing of bulk RNA from unsorted whole blood. Findings and caveats of the study: Using VDJdb, the matching emphasized anti-spike CD8 responses while missing private and CD4 specificities.

Worth noting for this clonotype: Antigen unknown.

The V end was cut by 0 bases, the J end by 2 bases, with 11 bases between. The CDR3 is 15 amino acids. Germline V lookup: CDR1 SGHRS, CDR2 YFSETQ. Individual cDNA molecules received unique molecular identifiers. A single record per CDR3 protein comes from TCRdb applying MiXCR to the 5' RACE reads. The sample consists of 50,000 or so distinct CDR3 sequences, about 13% of them appearing once. The sequenced sample was whole blood. This receptor was identified in an adult who was a healthcare worker with PCR-confirmed SARS-CoV-2 infection or an uninfected control (not recorded which). This chain links TRBV5-1 with TRBJ1-2, with D unresolved. CDR3 in amino acids: CASSLVPTVNYGYTF. The CDR3 DNA sequence: TGCGCCAGCAGCTTGGTCCCGACCGTGAACTATGGCTACACCTTC.